At least ten counts were recorded for the clone carrying this TCR beta chain. Sequencing libraries for TCR beta were prepared with iRepertoire HTBI primers and Arm-PCR of CDR3 regions. TCRdb reanalysed the multiplex PCR reads using MiXCR and keeps one entry per CDR3 protein. This table has about 420,000 distinct CDR3 sequences, less than 20% appearing once. This sample's time point: newly diagnosed GD, antithyroid drugs for less than 3 months. RNA isolated from PBMCs was used to make the TCR library. These data come from a study of regulatory T cells in long-lasting Graves disease. V was clipped by 0 bases and J by 8 bases, with 13 bases between them. This CDR3 spans 15 amino acids. Germline loops: CDR1 LGHDT, CDR2 YNNKEL (reference sequence). The same sample was also studied in work on T cells in Graves' hyperthyroidism and ophthalmopathy.

This receptor was obtained from a woman aged 18-30 years with Graves disease. Sequenced material: peripheral blood mononuclear cells (PBMCs), taken at new diagnosis, from a patient treated with antithyroid drugs. The rearrangement joins TRBV3-1 to TRBJ1-4; a weak D match, TRBD1 (5 bases). In DNA, the CDR3 is TGTGCCAGCAGCCAAGAGGCAGGGCGGTACGAAAAACTGTTTTTT. It specifies CASSQEAGRYEKLFF.